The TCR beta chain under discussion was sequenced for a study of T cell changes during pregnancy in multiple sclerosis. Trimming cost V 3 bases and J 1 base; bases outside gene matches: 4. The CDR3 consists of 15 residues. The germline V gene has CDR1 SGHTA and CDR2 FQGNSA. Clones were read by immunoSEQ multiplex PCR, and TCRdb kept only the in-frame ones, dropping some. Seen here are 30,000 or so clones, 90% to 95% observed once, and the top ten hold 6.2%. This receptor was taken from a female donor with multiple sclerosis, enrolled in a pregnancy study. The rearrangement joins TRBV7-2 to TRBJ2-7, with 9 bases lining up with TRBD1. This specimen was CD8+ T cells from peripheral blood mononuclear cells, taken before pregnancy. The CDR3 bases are TGTGCCAGCAGCTTCGAACAGGGGGCGTCCTACGAGCAGTACTTC. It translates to CASSFEQGASYEQYF.